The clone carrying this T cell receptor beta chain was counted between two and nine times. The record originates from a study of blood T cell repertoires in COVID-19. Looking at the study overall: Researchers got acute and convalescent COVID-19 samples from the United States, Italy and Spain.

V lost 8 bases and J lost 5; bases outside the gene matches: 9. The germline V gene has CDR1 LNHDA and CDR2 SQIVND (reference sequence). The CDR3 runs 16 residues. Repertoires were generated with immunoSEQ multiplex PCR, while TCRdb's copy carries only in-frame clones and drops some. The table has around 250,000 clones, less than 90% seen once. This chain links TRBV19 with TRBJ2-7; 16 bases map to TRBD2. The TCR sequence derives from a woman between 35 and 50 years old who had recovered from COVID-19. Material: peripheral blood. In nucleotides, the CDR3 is TGTGCCAGTGGGACTAGCGGGGGGGCCAGGTCCCACGAGCAGTACTTC. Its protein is CASGTSGGARSHEQYF.